Included here is one T cell receptor (beta chain) sequence, with context. These data belong to a study of OX40 agonist ivuxolimab in advanced cancers. Profiling relied on immunoSEQ multiplex PCR, and the TCRdb table lists in-frame clones only, not all of them. This table holds 95,000 to 100,000 clones, about four fifths found once. Germline CDR1 reads SGHDT; CDR2 reads YYEEEE. V dropped 4 bases and J dropped 5 bases, with 7 bases sitting between them. The CDR3 runs 11 residues. The receptor comes from an adult with an advanced solid tumor such as melanoma, head and neck, liver or kidney cancer. The sequences come from CD4+ or CD8+ T cells sorted from blood, collected in a trial of the OX40 agonist ivuxolimab. The chain is built from TRBV5-6 and TRBJ2-7; no firm D call. The CDR3: CASSPPHEQYF. The CDR3 DNA follows: TGTGCCAGCAGCCCCCCCCACGAGCAGTACTTC.